The 26 T cell receptor beta chains reported below all come from one sample, sequenced in a study of cytomegalovirus exposure and HLA in healthy donors. Primers included in the PCR were 60 Vbeta and 13 Jbeta primers. The data were produced by immunoSEQ multiplex PCR, yet TCRdb's version contains in-frame clones alone and is incomplete. This table has about 200,000 clones, roughly nine tenths appearing once. Sequencing was done on a sample of PBMCs. Every receptor here comes from a boy younger than 10 in good health and CMV-seronegative.

J is TRBJ2-1 and V is TRBV6-1; possible D gene TRBD2, 6 bases. This CDR3 region has 14 residues. V was cut by 6 bases and J by 7 bases, with 16 bases left in between. Germline lookup yields CDR1 MNHNS and CDR2 SASEGT. CDR3 protein: CASRGSGAYNEQFF. DNA for the CDR3: TGTGCCAGCAGGGGATCGGGAGCTTATAATGAGCAGTTCTTC.

The chain couples TRBV2 to TRBJ2-5, with a tentative D call TRBD1 (6 bases). CDR1 is SNHLY, CDR2 FYNNEI, per germline. CDR3 length equals 15 residues. V shed 4 bases and J shed 0 bases, with 12 bases lying between them. The CDR3 loop reads CASSADRNYQETQYF. The CDR3 region has the DNA TGTGCCAGCAGTGCCGACAGGAATTACCAAGAGACCCAGTACTTC.

The chain uses TRBV27 and TRBJ1-2; D may be TRBD1 (6 bases). V lost 6 bases, J lost 0 bases, and 8 bases lay in between. Germline V gene lookup returns CDR1 MNHEY and CDR2 SMNVEV (reference sequence). The CDR3 is 13 residues long. DNA of the CDR3: TGTGCCAGCAGGACAGGACCTAACTATGGCTACACCTTC. Protein product: CASRTGPNYGYTF.

The rearrangement uses TRBV27 and TRBJ1-5; D ambiguous. V lost 4 bases and J 0 bases, leaving 7 bases between the germline ends. The CDR3 has 14 amino acids. Germline CDR1 is MNHEY and CDR2 is SMNVEV (reference sequence). The CDR3 is CASSYVYSNQPQHF. The CDR3 DNA reads TGTGCCAGCAGTTACGTCTATAGCAATCAGCCCCAGCATTTT.

The chain joins TRBV28 to TRBJ2-5, with 12 bases lining up with TRBD1. From germline, CDR1 is MDHEN and CDR2 SYDVKM. The V gene end was trimmed by 7 bases and the J gene end by 1 base; junction bases not matched to a gene: 4. The CDR3 contains 15 residues. CDR3 coding DNA: TGTGCCAGCATCCCGGGACAGGGGGCCCAAGAGACCCAGTACTTC. Translated, it gives CASIPGQGAQETQYF.

The CDR3 loop reads CASSQKLAGGPSEQFF. CDR3 coding DNA: TGTGCCAGCAGTCAAAAACTAGCGGGAGGGCCTAGTGAGCAGTTCTTC. The rearrangement links TRBV6-6 to TRBJ2-1; 13 nucleotides align to TRBD2. The CDR3 runs to 16 residues. The J segment lost 9 bases and the V segment lost 5 bases, leaving 10 bases of the junction unmatched. Germline V gene sequence: CDR1 MNHNY, CDR2 SVGAGI (reference sequence).

This clone was counted a few times. This CDR3 is CASSETEAGNTIYF. The CDR3 coding sequence is TGTGCCAGCAGTGAGACAGAGGCTGGAAACACCATATATTTT. This chain uses TRBV6-1 with TRBJ1-3, with D perhaps matching TRBD1 (5 bases). V gave up 3 bases and J gave up 2 bases, with 8 bases separating them. Germline assignment: CDR1 MNHNS and CDR2 SASEGT. This CDR3 has 14 residues.

The rearrangement links TRBV5-6 to TRBJ1-2, with D perhaps matching TRBD1 (5 bases). Trimming left V 3 bases short and J 4 bases short, with 13 bases between. Germline lookup yields CDR1 SGHDT and CDR2 YYEEEE. The CDR3 totals 14 residues. CDR3 DNA sequence: TGTGCCAGCAGCTCGGGGGGGTTATTCTATGGCTACACCTTC. Amino acids: CASSSGGLFYGYTF.

V gene TRBV12-5 combines with J gene TRBJ2-1; possible D gene TRBD2, 5 bases. There are 13 residues in the CDR3. V lost 5 bases, J lost 7 bases, and 12 bases lay in between. Per germline, CDR1 LGHNT and CDR2 FRNRAP. CDR3 bases: TGTGCTAGTGGTCCCCCGTGGGAGAATGAGCAGTTCTTC. Encoded protein: CASGPPWENEQFF.

This chain connects TRBV19 to TRBJ1-5; D might be TRBD1 (5 bases). This CDR3 region has 16 residues. The germline V gene encodes CDR1 LNHDA and CDR2 SQIVND (reference sequence). V was pared by 4 bases and J by 0 bases, with 13 bases between. CDR3 protein: CASSREGSYSNQPQHF. The CDR3 region has the DNA TGTGCCAGTAGTAGGGAGGGGAGCTATAGCAATCAGCCCCAGCATTTT.

This sequence joins TRBV6-5 and TRBJ2-1; 12 nucleotides match TRBD2. Germline CDR1 reads MNHEY; CDR2 reads SVGAGI. Trimming at V came to 6 bases and at J to 4 bases, leaving 4 bases not matched to a gene. The CDR3 extends over 15 amino acids. The CDR3 region is CASSRLAGVYNEQFF. DNA of the CDR3: TGTGCCAGCAGCAGACTAGCGGGAGTGTACAATGAGCAGTTCTTC.

This sequence joins TRBV28 and TRBJ1-5; tentative D call: TRBD1 (5 bases). V lost 5 bases to trimming and J lost 5 bases, with 19 bases between them. Looked up from germline, CDR1 is MDHEN and CDR2 is SYDVKM. CDR3 length: 16 residues. The CDR3 is CASSPHVGGGDQPQHF. CDR3 nucleotide sequence: TGTGCCAGCAGTCCCCATGTTGGGGGAGGAGATCAGCCCCAGCATTTT.

The genes are TRBV6-6 and TRBJ2-7; 7 nucleotides match TRBD1. Germline CDR1 and CDR2: MNHNY and SVGAGI (reference sequence). This CDR3 contains 13 residues. V lost 11 bases and J lost 4; bases outside the gene matches: 11. In nucleotides, the CDR3 is TGTGCCCCCCCGGGGACAGATTCTTACGAGCAGTACTTC. This translates into CAPPGTDSYEQYF.

The V call is TRBV5-1, the J call TRBJ2-3, with 8 bases aligning to TRBD2. Trimming removed 3 bases from V and 6 bases from J; junction bases left unmatched: 12. The CDR3 loop spans 16 amino acids. CDR1 is SGHRS, CDR2 YFSETQ, per germline. CDR3 DNA: TGCGCCAGCAGCTGGCCCTACGCGGGAGGAGGGGATACGCAGTATTTT. It is translated as CASSWPYAGGGDTQYF.

The rearrangement links TRBV7-2 to TRBJ2-7; 13 nucleotides agree with TRBD2. Germline V gene lookup returns CDR1 SGHTA and CDR2 FQGNSA. After removal of 4 bases from V and 2 bases from J, the junction contained 2 bases not matched to a gene. This CDR3 has 15 residues. CDR3 in DNA: TGTGCCAGCAGCTCGACTAGCGGGGGGACCTACGAGCAGTACTTC. Protein: CASSSTSGGTYEQYF.

This clone was counted a few times. The CDR3 sequence is CASSSTLTDTQYF. The CDR3 DNA reads as TGTGCCAGCAGCTCTACTCTCACAGATACGCAGTATTTT. The chain uses TRBV7-9 and TRBJ2-3; no firm D call. The V and J ends lost 4 bases and 2 bases respectively, with 7 bases between them. The CDR3 is made up of 13 amino acids. Germline V lookup: CDR1 SEHNR, CDR2 FQNEAQ (reference sequence).

This chain connects TRBV19 to TRBJ1-5; D is ambiguous. V lost 0 bases and J lost 3, with 9 bases in between. This CDR3 is 15 amino acids long. Germline V gene lookup returns CDR1 LNHDA and CDR2 SQIVND (reference sequence). CDR3 DNA sequence: TGTGCCAGTAGTATAGATCAGCGGAACAATCAGCCCCAGCATTTT. This encodes CASSIDQRNNQPQHF.

The sample holds one count of this clone. The V and J genes are TRBV2 and TRBJ2-1; D is possibly TRBD1 (6 bases). V lost 7 bases to trimming and J lost 7 bases, with 14 bases between them. The germline gives CDR1 SNHLY, CDR2 FYNNEI. The CDR3 sequence is 13 residues long. Here the CDR3 reads CASIARGTNEQFF. The CDR3 coding sequence is TGTGCCAGCATAGCCAGGGGTACGAATGAGCAGTTCTTC.

This sequence joins TRBV28 and TRBJ2-7; weak D call: TRBD1 (6 bases). The germline gives CDR1 MDHEN, CDR2 SYDVKM. The CDR3 length is 15 residues. V shed 7 bases and J shed 0 bases, with 16 bases lying between them. The CDR3 coding sequence is TGTGCCAGCACCATCCCCAGGGGAAACTCCTACGAGCAGTACTTC. This codes for CASTIPRGNSYEQYF.

This sequence joins TRBV28 and TRBJ2-1; the D gene is possibly TRBD2 (5 bases). This CDR3 is built from 12 residues. V was shortened by 8 bases and J by 3 bases, with 8 bases between the two germline ends. CDR1 is MDHEN and CDR2 is SYDVKM in the germline V gene. The CDR3 region is CASGLGYNEQFF. CDR3 sequence (DNA): TGTGCCAGCGGACTGGGCTACAATGAGCAGTTCTTC.

The gene calls are TRBV21-1 and TRBJ1-6; the table's TRBD1 call for D was not verified on the DNA. TRBV21-1 is deemed a pseudogene. CDR3 length equals 15 residues. The CDR3 bases are TGTGCCAGCAGCAGACCGACAGGGGTCGGTTCACCCCTCCACTTT. Translating it yields CASSRPTGVGSPLHF.

The chain is built from TRBV5-1 and TRBJ2-7; 7 positions agree with TRBD1. J was trimmed by 0 bases and V by 3 bases; bases with no gene match: 3. This CDR3 comprises 14 residues. CDR1 SGHRS and CDR2 YFSETQ come from the germline V gene. This chain's CDR3 is CASSSGTVSYEQYF. In nucleotides, the CDR3 is TGCGCCAGCAGCTCCGGGACAGTCTCCTACGAGCAGTACTTC.

This chain uses TRBV21-1 with TRBJ1-6; TRBD1 is the table's D call, not checked against the DNA. TRBV21-1 is designated a pseudogene. The CDR3 extends over 17 amino acids. In DNA form, the CDR3 reads TGTGCCAGCAGCAAAGCGCTTGGGGACAGGGACAATTCACCCCTCCACTTT. It codes for CASSKALGDRDNSPLHF.

The chain uses TRBV7-7 and TRBJ2-3, with 10 bases that match TRBD2. Germline lookup yields CDR1 SSHAT and CDR2 FNYEAQ (reference sequence). The CDR3 is 15 residues long. J lost 3 bases, V lost 5 bases, and 5 bases had no gene match. The CDR3 DNA reads as TGTGCCAGCAGCGTTACTAGCGGGGCGACAGATACGCAGTATTTT. It codes for CASSVTSGATDTQYF.

In DNA, the CDR3 is TGTGCCAGCAGTTACTCGATCTGGGCCCAGAATGGCTACACCTTC. Its protein product is CASSYSIWAQNGYTF. The J gene is TRBJ1-2, the V gene TRBV6-5; D gene unclear. The V and J ends lost 0 bases and 6 bases respectively, with 14 bases between them. CDR3 length equals 15 residues. The V gene's germline CDR1 is MNHEY and CDR2 SVGAGI.

The CDR3 DNA reads TGTGCCAGCGTCCCTGGGGCCTCTGGAAACACCATATATTTT. Its protein is CASVPGASGNTIYF. The V and J genes are TRBV2 and TRBJ1-3, with TRBD1 as a possible D gene (5 bases). Trimming stripped 8 bases from V and 0 bases from J, with 11 bases between. Germline V gene lookup returns CDR1 SNHLY and CDR2 FYNNEI. The CDR3 has 14 amino acids.